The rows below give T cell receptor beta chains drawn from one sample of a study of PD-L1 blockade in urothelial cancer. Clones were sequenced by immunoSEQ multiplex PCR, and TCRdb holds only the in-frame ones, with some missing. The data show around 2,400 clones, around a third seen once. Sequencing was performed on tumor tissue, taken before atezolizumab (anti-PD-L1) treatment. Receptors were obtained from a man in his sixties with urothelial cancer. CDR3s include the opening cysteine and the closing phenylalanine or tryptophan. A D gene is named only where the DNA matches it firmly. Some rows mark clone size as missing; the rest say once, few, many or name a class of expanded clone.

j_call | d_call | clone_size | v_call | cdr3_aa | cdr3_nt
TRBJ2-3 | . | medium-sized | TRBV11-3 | CASSPLAGAMDTQYF | TGTGCCAGCAGCCCTTTGGCGGGGGCTATGGATACGCAGTATTTT
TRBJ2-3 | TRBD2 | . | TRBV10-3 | CAISEGRGDTQYF | TGTGCCATCAGTGAAGGGAGGGGAGATACGCAGTATTTT
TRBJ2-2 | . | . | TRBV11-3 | CASSPRGAGATGELFF | TGTGCCAGCAGCCCCAGGGGGGCAGGGGCAACCGGGGAGCTGTTTTTT
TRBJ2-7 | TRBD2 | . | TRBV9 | CASSDRTTGTSGSYEQYF | TGTGCCAGCAGTGACAGGACAACCGGGACTAGCGGGTCCTACGAGCAGTACTTC
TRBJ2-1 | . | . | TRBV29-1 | CSTDRGPTIYNEQFF | TGCAGCACAGACCGGGGACCGACAATATACAATGAGCAGTTCTTC
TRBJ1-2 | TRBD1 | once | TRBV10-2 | CASSGQGKVDGYTF | TGCGCCAGCAGTGGACAGGGGAAGGTGGACGGCTACACCTTC
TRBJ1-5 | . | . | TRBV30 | CAWSVERGRQPQHF | TGTGCCTGGAGTGTAGAGCGGGGTCGGCAGCCCCAGCATTTT
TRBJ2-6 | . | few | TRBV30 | CAWSTGRSGANVLTF | TGTGCCTGGAGTACAGGGCGCTCTGGGGCCAACGTCCTGACTTTC
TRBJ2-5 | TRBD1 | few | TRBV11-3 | CASSWDTGTGGETQYF | TGTGCCAGCAGCTGGGATACCGGGACAGGGGGAGAGACCCAGTACTTC
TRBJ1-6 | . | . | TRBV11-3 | CASSWGVQAGSPLHF | TGTGCCAGCAGCTGGGGGGTCCAGGCGGGTTCACCCCTCCACTTT
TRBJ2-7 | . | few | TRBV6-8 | CASISPQGYRQYF | TGTGCCAGCATCAGCCCGCAGGGGTATCGGCAGTACTTC
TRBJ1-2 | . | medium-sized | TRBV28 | CASSLSSGFGYTF | TGTGCCAGCAGTTTATCTTCCGGTTTCGGCTACACCTTC
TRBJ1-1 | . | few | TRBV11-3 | CASSLGAGWSTEAFF | TGTGCCAGCAGCTTGGGGGCGGGGTGGAGCACTGAAGCTTTCTTT
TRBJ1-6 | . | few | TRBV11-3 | CASSLGNWGESPLHF | TGTGCCAGCAGCTTAGGAAATTGGGGGGAATCACCCCTCCACTTT
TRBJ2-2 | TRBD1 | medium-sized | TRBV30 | CACQGVSNTGELFF | TGTGCCTGCCAGGGGGTATCAAACACCGGGGAGCTGTTTTTT
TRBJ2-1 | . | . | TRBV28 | CASSSSGTRPYNEQFF | TGTGCCAGCAGTTCTTCCGGCACTAGACCTTACAATGAGCAGTTCTTC
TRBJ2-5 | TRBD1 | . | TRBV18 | CASSRQTGELQETQYF | TGTGCTAGCTCACGCCAGACAGGGGAACTTCAAGAGACCCAGTACTTC
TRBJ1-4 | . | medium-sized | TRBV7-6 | CASSAEPGLLEKLFF | TGTGCCAGCAGCGCCGAGCCGGGGCTGCTAGAAAAACTGTTTTTT
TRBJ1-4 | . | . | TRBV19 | CASSIRAGEEKLFF | TGTGCCAGTAGTATCCGGGCAGGAGAGGAAAAACTGTTTTTT
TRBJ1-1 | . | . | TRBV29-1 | CSVESGAGMNTEAFF | TGCAGCGTTGAATCAGGGGCGGGGATGAACACTGAAGCTTTCTTT
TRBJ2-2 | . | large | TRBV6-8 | CASSTGPLNTGELFF | TGTGCCAGCAGTACAGGGCCCCTAAACACCGGGGAGCTGTTTTTT
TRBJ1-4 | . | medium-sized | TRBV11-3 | CASSDRGSREKLFF | TGTGCCAGCAGCGATCGGGGGTCTAGGGAAAAACTGTTTTTT
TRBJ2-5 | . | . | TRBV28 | CASSRQLQETQYF | TGTGCCAGCAGTCGACAGCTCCAAGAGACCCAGTACTTC
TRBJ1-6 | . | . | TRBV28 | CASSPQRDSYNSPLHF | TGTGCCAGCAGTCCCCAAAGGGACTCCTATAATTCACCCCTCCACTTT
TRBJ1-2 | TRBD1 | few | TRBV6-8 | CASSLPQGYYGYTF | TGTGCCAGCAGTCTACCACAGGGGTACTATGGCTACACCTTC
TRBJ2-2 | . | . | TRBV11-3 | CASSLPTASGELFF | TGTGCCAGCAGCCTCCCCACGGCTAGCGGGGAGCTGTTTTTT
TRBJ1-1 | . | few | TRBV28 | CASSLPGRQGTEAFF | TGTGCCAGCAGTCTCCCGGGGCGGCAGGGTACTGAAGCTTTCTTT
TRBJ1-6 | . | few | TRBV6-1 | CASSEAPAGIGSPLHF | TGTGCCAGCAGTGAAGCGCCGGCAGGGATTGGTTCACCCCTCCACTTT
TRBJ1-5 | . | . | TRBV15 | CATTRGKGNQPQHF | TGTGCCACCACGCGGGGAAAAGGCAATCAGCCCCAGCATTTT
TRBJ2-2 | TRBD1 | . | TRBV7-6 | CASSLVSQGVGELFF | TGTGCCAGCAGCTTAGTCTCACAGGGGGTCGGGGAGCTGTTTTTT
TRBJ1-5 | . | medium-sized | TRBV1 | CASSQDRGAVNSNQPQHF | TGCGCCAGCAGCCAAGACCGGGGGGCAGTCAATAGCAATCAGCCCCAGCATTTT
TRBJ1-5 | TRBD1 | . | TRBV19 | CASTETGGQPQHF | TGTGCCAGTACGGAGACAGGGGGGCAGCCCCAGCATTTT
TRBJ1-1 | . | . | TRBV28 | CASSFRTVVTEAFF | TGTGCCAGCAGTTTTCGGACCGTTGTAACTGAAGCTTTCTTT
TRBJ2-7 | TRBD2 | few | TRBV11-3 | CASSFGERGGEQYF | TGTGCCAGCAGCTTCGGGGAGCGGGGGGGAGAGCAGTACTTC
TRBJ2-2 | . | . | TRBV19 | CASSIFQGWTGELFF | TGTGCCAGTAGTATTTTCCAGGGATGGACCGGGGAGCTGTTTTTT
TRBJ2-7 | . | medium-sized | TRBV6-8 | CASTLGSYEQYF | TGTGCCAGCACCCTGGGGAGCTACGAGCAGTACTTC
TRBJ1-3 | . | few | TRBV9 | CASSAFSGNTIYF | TGTGCCAGCAGTGCCTTCTCTGGAAACACCATATATTTT
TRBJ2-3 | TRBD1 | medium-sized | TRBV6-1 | CASSEGDRGADTQYF | TGTGCCAGCAGTGAAGGGGACAGGGGCGCAGATACGCAGTATTTT
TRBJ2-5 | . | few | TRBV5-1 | CASSLGASSLGETQYF | TGCGCCAGCAGCTTGGGGGCCAGCAGCCTAGGGGAGACCCAGTACTTC
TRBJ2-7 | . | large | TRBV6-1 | CASSEGSWSRLSYEQYF | TGTGCCAGCAGTGAAGGGTCTTGGAGCAGATTGTCCTACGAGCAGTACTTC
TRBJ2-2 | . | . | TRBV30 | CAHERGRDQYGELFF | TGTGCCCATGAAAGAGGGCGGGATCAATACGGGGAGCTGTTTTTT
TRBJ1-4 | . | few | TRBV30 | CAARRGAEQEKLFF | TGTGCCGCACGTCGGGGGGCAGAGCAAGAAAAACTGTTTTTT
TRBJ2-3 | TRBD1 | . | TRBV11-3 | CASSPRDRGRDDTQYF | TGTGCCAGCAGCCCCCGGGACAGGGGGCGCGACGATACGCAGTATTTT
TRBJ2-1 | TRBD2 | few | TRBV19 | CASSIDLAGGSSYNEQFF | TGTGCCAGTAGTATCGACCTAGCGGGGGGGAGCTCCTACAATGAGCAGTTCTTC